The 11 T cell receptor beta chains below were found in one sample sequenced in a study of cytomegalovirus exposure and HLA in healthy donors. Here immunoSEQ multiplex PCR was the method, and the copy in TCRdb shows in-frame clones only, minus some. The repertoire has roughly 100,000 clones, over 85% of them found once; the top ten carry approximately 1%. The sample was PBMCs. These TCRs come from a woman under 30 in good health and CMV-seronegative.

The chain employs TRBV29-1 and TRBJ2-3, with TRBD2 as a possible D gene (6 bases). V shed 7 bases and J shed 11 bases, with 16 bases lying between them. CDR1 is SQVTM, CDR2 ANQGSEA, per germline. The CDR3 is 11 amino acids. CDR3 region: CSEVTGTWQYF. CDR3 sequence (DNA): TGCAGCGAAGTAACCGGGACTTGGCAGTATTTT.

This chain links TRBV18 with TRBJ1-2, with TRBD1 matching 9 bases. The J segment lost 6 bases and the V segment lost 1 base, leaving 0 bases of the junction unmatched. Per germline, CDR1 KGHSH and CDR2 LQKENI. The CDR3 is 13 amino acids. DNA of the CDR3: TGTGCCAGCTCACCACGGACAGGGGATGGCTACACCTTC. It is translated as CASSPRTGDGYTF.

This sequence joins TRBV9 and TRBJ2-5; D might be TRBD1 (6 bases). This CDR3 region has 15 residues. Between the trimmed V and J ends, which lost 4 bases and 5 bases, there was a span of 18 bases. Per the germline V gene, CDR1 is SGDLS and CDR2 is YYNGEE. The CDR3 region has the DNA TGTGCCAGCAGCCCTAGACTGGTCCAGGGGGAGACCCAGTACTTC. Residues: CASSPRLVQGETQYF.

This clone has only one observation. CDR3 region: CASSYSGDSTDTQYF. CDR3 sequence (DNA): TGTGCCAGCAGTTACTCAGGGGATAGCACAGATACGCAGTATTTT. The chain uses TRBV6-5 and TRBJ2-3; tentatively, D is TRBD1 (5 bases). Trimming pared 0 bases from V and 0 bases from J, leaving 7 bases between. The CDR3 covers 15 residues. CDR1 is MNHEY, CDR2 SVGAGI, per germline.

The CDR3 sequence: CASSIDDRGHYGYTF. In DNA form, the CDR3 reads TGTGCCAGTAGTATAGATGACAGGGGGCACTATGGCTACACCTTC. The chain carries TRBV19 and TRBJ1-2, with TRBD1 identical over 10 bases. The junction had 1 base not matched to a gene; V was cut back by 0 bases and J by 3 bases. The CDR3 consists of 15 residues. Germline lookup yields CDR1 LNHDA and CDR2 SQIVND (reference sequence).

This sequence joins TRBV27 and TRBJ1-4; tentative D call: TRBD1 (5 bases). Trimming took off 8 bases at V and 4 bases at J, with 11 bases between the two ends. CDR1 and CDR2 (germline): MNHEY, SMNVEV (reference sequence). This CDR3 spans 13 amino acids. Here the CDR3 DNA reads TGTGCCAGCGGAGACGACAGTAATGAAAAACTGTTTTTT. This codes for CASGDDSNEKLFF.

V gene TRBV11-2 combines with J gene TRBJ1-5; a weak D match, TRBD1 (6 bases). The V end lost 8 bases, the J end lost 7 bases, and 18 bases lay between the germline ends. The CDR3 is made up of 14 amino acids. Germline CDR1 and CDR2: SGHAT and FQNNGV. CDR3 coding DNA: TGTGCCAGCGGTTACAGGGCACCGGTACAGCCCCAGCATTTT. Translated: CASGYRAPVQPQHF.

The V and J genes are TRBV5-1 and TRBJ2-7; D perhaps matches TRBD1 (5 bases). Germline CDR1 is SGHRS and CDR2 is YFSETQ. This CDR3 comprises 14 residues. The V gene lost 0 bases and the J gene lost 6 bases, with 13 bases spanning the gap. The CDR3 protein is CASSLGQTRREQYF. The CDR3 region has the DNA TGCGCCAGCAGCTTGGGACAGACTCGTCGCGAGCAGTACTTC.

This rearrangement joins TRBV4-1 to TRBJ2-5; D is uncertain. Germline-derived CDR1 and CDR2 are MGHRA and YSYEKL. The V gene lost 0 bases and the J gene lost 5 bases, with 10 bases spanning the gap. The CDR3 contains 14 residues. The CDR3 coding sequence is TGCGCCAGCAGCCAAGATTTGCTGGAGGAGACCCAGTACTTC. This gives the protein CASSQDLLEETQYF.

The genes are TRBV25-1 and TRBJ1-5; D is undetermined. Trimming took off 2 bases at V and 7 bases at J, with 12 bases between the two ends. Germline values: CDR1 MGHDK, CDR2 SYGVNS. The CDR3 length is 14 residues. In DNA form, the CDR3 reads TGTGCCAGCAGTGAAAGGGAGGTCGGGCAGCCCCAGCATTTT. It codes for CASSEREVGQPQHF. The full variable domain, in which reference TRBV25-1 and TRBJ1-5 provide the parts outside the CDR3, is EADIYQTPRYLVIGTGKKITLECSQTMGHDKMYWYQQDPGMELHLIHYSYGVNSTEKGDLSSESTVSRIRTEHFPLTLESARPSHTSQYLCASSEREVGQPQHFGDGTRLSIL.

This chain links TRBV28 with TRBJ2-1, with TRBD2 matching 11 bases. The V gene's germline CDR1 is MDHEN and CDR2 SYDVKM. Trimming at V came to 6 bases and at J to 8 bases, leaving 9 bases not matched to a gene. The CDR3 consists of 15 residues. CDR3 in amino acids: CASSELAGDLYEQFF. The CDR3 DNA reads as TGTGCCAGCAGCGAACTAGCGGGAGATCTCTATGAGCAGTTCTTC.